A selection of T cell receptor beta chains follows, all from one sample in a study of OX40 agonist ivuxolimab in advanced cancers. Generated by immunoSEQ multiplex PCR, the TCRdb table keeps only in-frame clones and is missing some. This repertoire shows around 50,000 clones, roughly nine tenths found once; its top ten account for about a tenth. This sample comprised CD4+ or CD8+ T cells sorted from blood, obtained in a trial of the OX40 agonist ivuxolimab. The receptors come from an adult with an advanced solid tumor such as melanoma, head and neck, liver or kidney cancer. CDR3s include the opening cysteine and the closing phenylalanine or tryptophan. The D gene is left open where the match is weak. The listing skips clone size in some rows; elsewhere it reads once, few, many or a size class.

j_call v_call d_call clone_size cdr3_aa cdr3_nt
TRBJ2-7 TRBV7-2 TRBD2 - CASRPGLADRGQYF TGTGCCAGCAGACCTGGACTAGCGGACCGGGGGCAGTACTTC
TRBJ2-2 TRBV9 TRBD2 - CASSVVAGGLQTGELFF TGTGCCAGCAGCGTAGTAGCGGGGGGGCTACAGACCGGGGAGCTGTTTTTT
TRBJ2-3 TRBV28 TRBD2 - CASSFGGREEDTQYF TGTGCCAGCAGTTTTGGCGGGAGAGAGGAAGATACGCAGTATTTT
TRBJ1-2 TRBV7-3 - - CASSPGGANYGYTF TGTGCCAGCAGCCCAGGAGGGGCTAACTATGGCTACACCTTC
TRBJ1-3 TRBV7-2 - - CASSLALGSGNTIYF TGTGCCAGCAGCTTAGCGCTAGGCTCTGGAAACACCATATATTTT
TRBJ1-1 TRBV18 - - CASSPLEGGEAFF TGTGCCAGCTCACCACTGGAGGGGGGCGAAGCTTTCTTT
TRBJ2-3 TRBV7-2 TRBD1 - CASSRQGSDTQYF TGTGCCAGCAGCCGACAGGGTTCAGATACGCAGTATTTT
TRBJ2-2 TRBV19 - - CASSIGQGGLFF TGTGCCAGTAGTATTGGGCAGGGTGGGCTGTTTTTT
TRBJ2-7 TRBV6-5 - - CASSERQAGSEQYF TGTGCCAGCAGTGAACGGCAGGCGGGGAGCGAGCAGTACTTC
TRBJ2-5 TRBV5-6 - - CASRQEDIQETQYF TGTGCCAGCAGACAGGAGGACATCCAAGAGACCCAGTACTTC
TRBJ1-1 TRBV6-1 - few CASTIQVNTEAFF TGTGCCAGCACTATACAGGTGAACACTGAAGCTTTCTTT
TRBJ1-5 TRBV7-9 - - CASSRDGNQPQHF TGTGCCAGCAGCAGAGATGGGAATCAGCCCCAGCATTTT
TRBJ2-5 TRBV2 TRBD1 - CASSEMGQGWETQYF TGTGCCAGCAGTGAAATGGGACAGGGATGGGAGACCCAGTACTTC
TRBJ2-5 TRBV6-5 - once CASSPGLRETQYF TGTGCCAGCAGTCCGGGACTTCGGGAGACCCAGTACTTC
TRBJ1-1 TRBV5-1 TRBD1 - CASSFSDRATEAFF TGCGCCAGCAGCTTTTCCGACAGGGCCACTGAAGCTTTCTTT
TRBJ2-7 TRBV11-2 - once CASSLARDGQQYF TGTGCCAGCAGCTTAGCCCGGGACGGTCAGCAGTACTTC
TRBJ1-6 TRBV30 - once CAWRGILDSPLHF TGTGCCTGGAGGGGGATCTTAGACTCACCCCTCCACTTT
TRBJ1-1 TRBV19 - - CATQTQMNTEAFF TGTGCCACCCAGACGCAAATGAACACTGAAGCTTTCTTT
TRBJ1-3 TRBV6-5 - - CASKREAGNTIYF TGTGCCAGCAAGAGGGAGGCGGGAAACACCATATATTTT